The 9 T cell receptor beta chains in this list originate from one sample, sequenced in a study of T cell repertoires in cytomegalovirus infection. TCRdb called the reads again in MiXCR, with one record for every CDR3 protein. The profile shows 250,000 to 300,000 distinct CDR3 sequences, about 20% of them singletons. The antigens of these receptors remain unknown. Here the sequenced sample was cultured PBMCs, taken from culture after CMV antigen stimulation. The receptor source for this set is a human donor in good health (CMV status not recorded). Some clones in this sample may be carry-over from other donors' samples.

The sample holds a few counts of this clonotype. The chain has TRBV20-1 and TRBJ2-2, with TRBD2 identical over 12 bases. Germline V CDR1 and CDR2: DFQATT, SNEGSKA (reference sequence). The CDR3 length is 17 residues. V shed 1 base and J 4 bases; nucleotides not matched to a gene: 7. The CDR3 DNA follows: TGCAGTGCTAGAGCCCTGACTAGCGGGAGCCTCACCGGGGAGCTGTTTTTT. This codes for CSARALTSGSLTGELFF.

V gene TRBV5-1 combines with J gene TRBJ2-7; D perhaps matches TRBD2 (5 bases). The CDR3 contains 17 residues. Trimming pared 1 base from V and 3 bases from J, leaving 20 bases between. Germline lookup yields CDR1 SGHRS and CDR2 YFSETQ. CDR3 nucleotide sequence: TGCGCCAGCAGCTTGAAGAGGAGGTGGACTCGGGGCTACGAGCAGTACGTC. Its translation: CASSLKRRWTRGYEQYV.

The chain recombines TRBV6-5 with TRBJ2-5, with 8 bases matching TRBD1. The CDR3 has 16 residues. Trimming cost V 5 bases and J 4 bases; bases outside gene matches: 12. CDR1 is MNHEY and CDR2 is SVGAGI in the germline V gene. In DNA, the CDR3 is TGTGCCAGCAGTCCAAGCAGGGGGCGAGGGCGAGAGACCCAGTACTTC. Protein sequence: CASSPSRGRGRETQYF.

The chain joins TRBV7-9 to TRBJ2-2; 11 bases agree with TRBD2. CDR1 is SEHNR, CDR2 FQNEAQ, per germline (reference sequence). The V segment lost 5 bases and the J segment 5 bases; nucleotides outside the gene matches: 13. The CDR3 sequence is 18 residues long. The CDR3, as DNA: TGTGCCAGCAGCGGCATCTCTAGCGGGAGGCCAGGGACCGGGGAGCTGTTTTTT. It encodes CASSGISSGRPGTGELFF.

This clonotype was found a few times. This sequence joins TRBV12-3 or TRBV12-4 and TRBJ1-1, with 7 bases lining up with TRBD1. V lost 7 bases, J lost 4 bases, and 9 bases stayed unmatched. CDR3 length equals 14 residues. The CDR3: CASTHDRVGTEAFF. The CDR3 DNA sequence: TGTGCCAGCACACACGACAGGGTAGGCACTGAAGCTTTCTTT.

The rearrangement links TRBV11-2 to TRBJ2-1, with D unresolved. The CDR3 contains 14 residues. Per the germline V gene, CDR1 is SGHAT and CDR2 is FQNNGV. V was trimmed by 4 bases and J by 4 bases, leaving 11 bases between them. CDR3 amino acids: CASSSARRYNEQFF. CDR3 coding DNA: TGTGCCAGCAGCTCAGCCCGCCGGTACAATGAGCAGTTCTTC.

This clonotype was observed many times. V gene TRBV6-2 or TRBV6-3 combines with J gene TRBJ2-7; no definite D call. V was shortened by 6 bases and J by 0 bases, with 9 bases between the two germline ends. Germline-derived CDR1 and CDR2 are MNHEY and SVGEGT. This CDR3 spans 13 amino acids. The DNA of the CDR3 is TGTGCCAGCAGACAAAGTATCTCCTACGAGCAGTACGTC. Residues: CASRQSISYEQYV.

This chain connects TRBV4-2 to TRBJ2-3; D may be TRBD2 (5 bases). Germline V lookup: CDR1 LGHNA, CDR2 YNFKEQ. The length of the CDR3 is 15 residues. The V gene lost 3 bases and the J gene lost 6 bases, with 16 bases spanning the gap. CDR3: CASSQEDLGSDTQYF. CDR3 DNA: TGTGCCAGCAGCCAGGAAGACTTGGGGAGCGATACGCAGTATTTT.

V is TRBV6-2 or TRBV6-3 and J is TRBJ2-2; maybe TRBD1 (6 bases). V gave up 6 bases and J gave up 3 bases, with 11 bases separating them. The germline V gene has CDR1 MNHEY and CDR2 SVGEGT. The CDR3 totals 14 residues. CDR3 amino acids: CASRTGLYTGELFF. The CDR3, as DNA: TGTGCCAGCAGGACAGGCTTATACACCGGGGAGCTGTTTTTT.